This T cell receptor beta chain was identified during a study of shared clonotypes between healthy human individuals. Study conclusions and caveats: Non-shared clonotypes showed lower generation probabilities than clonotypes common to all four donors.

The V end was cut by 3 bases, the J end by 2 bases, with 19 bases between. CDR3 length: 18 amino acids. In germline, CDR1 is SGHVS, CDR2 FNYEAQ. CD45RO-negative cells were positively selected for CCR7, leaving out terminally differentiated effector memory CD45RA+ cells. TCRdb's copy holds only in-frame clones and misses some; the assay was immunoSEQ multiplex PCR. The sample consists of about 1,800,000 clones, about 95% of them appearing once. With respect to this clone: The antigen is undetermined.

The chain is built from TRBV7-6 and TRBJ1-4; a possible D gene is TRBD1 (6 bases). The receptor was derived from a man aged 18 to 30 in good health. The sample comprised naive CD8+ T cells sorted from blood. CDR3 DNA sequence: TGTGCCAGCAGCTTGTTCGGAACAGGGCAAGTTACTAATGAAAAACTGTTTTTT. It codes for CASSLFGTGQVTNEKLFF.